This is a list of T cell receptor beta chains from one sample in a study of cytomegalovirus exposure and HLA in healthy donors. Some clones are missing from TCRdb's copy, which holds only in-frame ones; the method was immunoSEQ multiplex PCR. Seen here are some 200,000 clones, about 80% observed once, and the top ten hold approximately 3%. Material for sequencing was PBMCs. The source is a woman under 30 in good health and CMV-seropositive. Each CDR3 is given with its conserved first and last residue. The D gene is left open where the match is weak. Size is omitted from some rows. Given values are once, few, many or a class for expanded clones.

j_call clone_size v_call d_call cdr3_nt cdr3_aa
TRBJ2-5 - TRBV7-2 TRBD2 TGTGCCAGCAGCTTAGGGGTTAGCGGGGGGAGGCAAGAGACCCAGTACTTC CASSLGVSGGRQETQYF
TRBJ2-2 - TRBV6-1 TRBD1 TGTGCCAGCAGTGCCCTCGGGACAGCTTGGAGGAACACCGGGGAGCTGTTTTTT CASSALGTAWRNTGELFF
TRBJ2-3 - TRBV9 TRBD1 TGTGCCAGCAGCGCAGGACAGGGGGGGCTGAGCACAGATACGCAGTATTTT CASSAGQGGLSTDTQYF
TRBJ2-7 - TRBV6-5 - TGTGCCAGCAGTGAATATGGGCGGGCCTACGAGCAGTACTTC CASSEYGRAYEQYF
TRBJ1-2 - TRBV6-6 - TGTGCCAGCGGACAGCTTAACTATGGCTACACCTTC CASGQLNYGYTF
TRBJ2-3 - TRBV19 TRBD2 TGTGCCAGTAGGCCTCTAGCGGGGCCCCCACAAGATACGCAGTATTTT CASRPLAGPPQDTQYF
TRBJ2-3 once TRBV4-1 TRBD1 TGCGCCAGCACCCGAAGGGCAGGGGGTAGCACAGATACGCAGTATTTT CASTRRAGGSTDTQYF
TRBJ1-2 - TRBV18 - TGTGCCAGCTCACCGAACAGGGAGGGATGGGGCTACACCTTC CASSPNREGWGYTF
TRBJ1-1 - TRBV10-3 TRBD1 TGTGCCACCGGGACAGGGGCTGGGAACACTGAAGCTTTCTTT CATGTGAGNTEAFF
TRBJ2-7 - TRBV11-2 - TGTGCCAGCAGCAGGGGGGACAGCTCCTACGAGCAGTACTTC CASSRGDSSYEQYF
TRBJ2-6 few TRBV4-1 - TGCGCCAGCAGCCAAGATTACGGCTCTGGGGCCAACGTCCTGACTTTC CASSQDYGSGANVLTF
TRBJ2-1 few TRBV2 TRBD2 TGTGCCAGCTTCGGGGTCCTAGCGGGGGCCCTCTTCCCCAACAATGAGCAGTTCTTC CASFGVLAGALFPNNEQFF
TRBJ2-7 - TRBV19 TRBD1 TGTGCCAGTAGTATCTTTCCGGGACAGAGTTCCTACGAGCAGTACTTC CASSIFPGQSSYEQYF
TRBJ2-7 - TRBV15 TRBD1 TGTGCCACCAGCAGAGAGGCAGGGGGCAGTACCTACGAGCAGTACTTC CATSREAGGSTYEQYF
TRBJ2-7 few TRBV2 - TGTGCCAGCAGTGAAGCGCTGAGCAAGCAGTACTTC CASSEALSKQYF
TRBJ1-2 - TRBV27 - TGTGCCAGCAGTTGGAGTTGGAAGGGACACAACTATGGCTACACCTTC CASSWSWKGHNYGYTF
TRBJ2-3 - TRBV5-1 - TGCGCCAGCAGCTATCTCCCCACAGGGACCTTCACAGATACGCAGTATTTT CASSYLPTGTFTDTQYF
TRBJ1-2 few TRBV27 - TGTGCCACCGGTCGCGGGGTAGACGGCTACACCTTC CATGRGVDGYTF
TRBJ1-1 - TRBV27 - TGTGCCAGCCGGTTGAACACTGAAGCTTTCTTT CASRLNTEAFF
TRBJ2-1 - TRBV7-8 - TGTGCCAGCAGCTTAGGGGGCAGCCTGAACCTCAATGAGCAGTTCTTC CASSLGGSLNLNEQFF
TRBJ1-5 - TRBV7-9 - TGTGCCAGCAGCTTGACAGAGAGCAATCAGCCCCAGCATTTT CASSLTESNQPQHF
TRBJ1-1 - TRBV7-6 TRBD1 TGTGCCAGCCGCGGCGGGACAGAATATCAAGGGAGCACTGAAGCTTTCTTT CASRGGTEYQGSTEAFF
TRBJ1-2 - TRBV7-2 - TGTGCCAGCAGCTTAGTGGGGCAGGCCTATGGCTACACCTTC CASSLVGQAYGYTF
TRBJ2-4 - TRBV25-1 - TGTGCCAGCAGTACCTCTCCGGGGTGGTGGTGGAACATTCAGTACTTC CASSTSPGWWWNIQYF
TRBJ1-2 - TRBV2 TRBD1 TGTGCCAGCAGTGAGGAGGGGGCCCCCATCTTC CASSEEGAPIF
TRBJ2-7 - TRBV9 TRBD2 TGTGCCAGCAGCGTAGGGGCGGGGGGCCACTCCTACGAGCAGTACTTC CASSVGAGGHSYEQYF
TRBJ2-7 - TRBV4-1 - TGCGCCAGCAGCCACCTAAGAGATAACTACGAGCAGTACTTC CASSHLRDNYEQYF
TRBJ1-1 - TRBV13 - TGTGCCAGCAGCTTAGCTCGGAAGGGGAGGGGCACTGAAGCTTTCTTT CASSLARKGRGTEAFF
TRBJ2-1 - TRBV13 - TGTGCCAGCATCCTGTCCGCGGTCCTCAATGAGCAGTTCTTC CASILSAVLNEQFF
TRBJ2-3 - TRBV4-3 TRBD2 TGCGCCAGCAGCCAAGCTCGCGGGGGGGCAGATACGCAGTATTTT CASSQARGGADTQYF
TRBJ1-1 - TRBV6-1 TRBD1 TGTGCCAGCAGGACCTCATTAGGGGGCATGGAAGCTTTCTTT CASRTSLGGMEAFF
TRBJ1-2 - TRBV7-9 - TGTGCCAGCAGCCAAGCTCAGGGTTCGAATGGCTACACCTTC CASSQAQGSNGYTF
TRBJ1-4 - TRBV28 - TGTGCCACCCAGACTCCTCTCGAAAAACTGTTTTTT CATQTPLEKLFF
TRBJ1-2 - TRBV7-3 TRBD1 TGTGCCAGCAGCTTCAGACAACCGGGACAGGGGGCGCTGGGCTATGGCTACACCTTC CASSFRQPGQGALGYGYTF
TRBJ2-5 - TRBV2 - TGTGCCAGCAGTGTGGGGCAGGGATTATGGACCCAGTACTTC CASSVGQGLWTQYF
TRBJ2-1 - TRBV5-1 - TGCGCCAGCAGCTTCGGGGTCTCCTACAATGAGCAGTTCTTC CASSFGVSYNEQFF
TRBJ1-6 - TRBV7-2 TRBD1 TGTGCCAGCAGCTCCGGACAGGGGGCAGCGGCACCCCTCCACTTT CASSSGQGAAAPLHF
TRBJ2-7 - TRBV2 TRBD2 TGTGCCAGCAGCATAGCGGGGGGCTCCTACGAGCAGTACTTC CASSIAGGSYEQYF
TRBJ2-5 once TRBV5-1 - TGCGCCAGCAGCTTCACAGGGCCAACGGGAGAGACCCAGTACTTC CASSFTGPTGETQYF
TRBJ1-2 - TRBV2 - TGTGCCAGCAGTGAAGCGGTGGCAGGGTGGAGCTACACCTTC CASSEAVAGWSYTF
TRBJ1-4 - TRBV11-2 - TGTGCCAGCAGCCCGTCAACTAATGAAAAACTGTTTTTT CASSPSTNEKLFF
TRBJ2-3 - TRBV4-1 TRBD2 TGCGCCAGCAGCCCACCACAGCGGGGTAACACAGATACGCAGTATTTT CASSPPQRGNTDTQYF
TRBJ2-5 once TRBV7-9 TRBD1 TGTGCCAGCAGCTTCCGGGACAGGGAAGAGACCCAGTACTTC CASSFRDREETQYF
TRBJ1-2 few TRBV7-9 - TGTGCCAGCAGCCCCAGCGAGCCGGAGGGCTACACCTTC CASSPSEPEGYTF
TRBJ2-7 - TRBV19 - TGTGCCAGTAGTCCTACCGCGGGGGCCGAGCAGTACTTC CASSPTAGAEQYF
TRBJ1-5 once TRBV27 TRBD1 TGTGCCAGCCGGGACAGTAGCAATCAGCCCCAGCATTTT CASRDSSNQPQHF
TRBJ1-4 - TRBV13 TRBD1 TGTGCCAGCGGTCTTCGGGGGACAGTTAATGAAAAACTGTTTTTT CASGLRGTVNEKLFF
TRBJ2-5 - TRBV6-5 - TGTGCCAGCAGTTACAGGAGTTCGGAGACCCAGTACTTC CASSYRSSETQYF
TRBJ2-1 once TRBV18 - TGTGCCAGCTCACCCCGTGGAGGGTTCCATGAGCAGTTCTTC CASSPRGGFHEQFF
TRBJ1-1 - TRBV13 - TGTGCCAGCAGCCAGCGGGGAGGGGTGAACACTGAAGCTTTCTTT CASSQRGGVNTEAFF
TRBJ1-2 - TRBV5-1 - TGCGCCAGCAGCTCGTCTTACTATGGCTACACCTTC CASSSSYYGYTF
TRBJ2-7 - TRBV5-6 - TGTGCCAGCAGCCCTGGCGGGGGCGCGCCCTACGAGCAGTACTTC CASSPGGGAPYEQYF
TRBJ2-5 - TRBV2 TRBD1 TGTGCCAGCAGAGTGGACAGGGGGCCGGGAGAGACCCAGTACTTC CASRVDRGPGETQYF